This entry is about one T cell receptor (beta chain). The sample comes from a study of blood T cell repertoires in COVID-19. Looking at the study overall: Whether acute or convalescent, the COVID-19 samples came from the United States, Italy and Spain. T cells, B-cell-depleted T cells, or PBMCs supplied cDNA or gDNA.

TCRdb's copy holds only in-frame clones and misses some; the assay was immunoSEQ multiplex PCR. The sample contains about 270,000 clones, 80% to 90% of which appear only once. The CDR3 sequence is 13 residues long. V dropped 1 base and J dropped 11 bases, with 12 bases sitting between them. The germline CDR1 and CDR2 sequences are LGHDT and YNNKEL (reference sequence). Sequencing was carried out using peripheral blood. The chain carries TRBV3-1 (or the pseudogene TRBV3-2) and TRBJ1-3, with a tentative D call TRBD1 (5 bases). This sequence originates from a woman aged 50 to 65 with acute or convalescent COVID-19. CDR3 region: CASSQGGGASIYF. CDR3 sequence (DNA): TGTGCCAGCAGCCAAGGGGGCGGCGCCTCCATATATTTT.